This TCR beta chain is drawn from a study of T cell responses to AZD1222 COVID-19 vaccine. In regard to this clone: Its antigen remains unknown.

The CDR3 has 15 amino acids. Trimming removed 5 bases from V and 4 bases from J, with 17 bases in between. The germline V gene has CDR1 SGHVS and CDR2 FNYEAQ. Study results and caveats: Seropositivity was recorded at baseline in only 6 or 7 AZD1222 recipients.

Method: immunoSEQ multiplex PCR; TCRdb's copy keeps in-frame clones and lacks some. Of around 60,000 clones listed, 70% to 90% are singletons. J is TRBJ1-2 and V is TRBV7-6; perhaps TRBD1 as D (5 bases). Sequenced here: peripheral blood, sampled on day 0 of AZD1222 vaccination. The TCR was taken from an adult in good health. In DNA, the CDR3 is TGTGCCAGCAGCCCCCAGGAGGGGTCTGGCTATGGCTACACCTTC. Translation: CASSPQEGSGYGYTF. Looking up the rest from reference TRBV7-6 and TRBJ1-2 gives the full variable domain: GAGVSQSPRYKVTKRGQDVALRCDPISGHVSLYWYRQALGQGPEFLTYFNYEAQQDKSGLPNDRFSAERPEGSISTLTIQRTEQRDSAMYRCASSPQEGSGYGYTFGSGTRLTVV.